Detailed here is one T cell receptor beta chain. These data originate in a study of T cell changes during pregnancy in multiple sclerosis. Some clones are missing from TCRdb's copy, which holds only in-frame ones; the method was immunoSEQ multiplex PCR. This sample has roughly 48,000 clones, with 80% to 95% found just once. The CDR3 spans 15 residues. Trimming took 6 bases from V and 6 from J; bases not matched to a gene: 7. Per germline, CDR1 GTSNPN and CDR2 SVGIG (reference sequence). This material consisted of CD4+ T cells from peripheral blood mononuclear cells, taken in the second trimester of pregnancy. The genes are TRBV30 and TRBJ2-1, with 14 bases identical to TRBD2. This TCR was recovered from a female donor in good health, enrolled as a control in a pregnancy study. The CDR3 reads CACRLAGGQGNEQFF. The CDR3, as DNA: TGTGCCTGTAGACTAGCGGGAGGGCAGGGCAATGAGCAGTTCTTC.